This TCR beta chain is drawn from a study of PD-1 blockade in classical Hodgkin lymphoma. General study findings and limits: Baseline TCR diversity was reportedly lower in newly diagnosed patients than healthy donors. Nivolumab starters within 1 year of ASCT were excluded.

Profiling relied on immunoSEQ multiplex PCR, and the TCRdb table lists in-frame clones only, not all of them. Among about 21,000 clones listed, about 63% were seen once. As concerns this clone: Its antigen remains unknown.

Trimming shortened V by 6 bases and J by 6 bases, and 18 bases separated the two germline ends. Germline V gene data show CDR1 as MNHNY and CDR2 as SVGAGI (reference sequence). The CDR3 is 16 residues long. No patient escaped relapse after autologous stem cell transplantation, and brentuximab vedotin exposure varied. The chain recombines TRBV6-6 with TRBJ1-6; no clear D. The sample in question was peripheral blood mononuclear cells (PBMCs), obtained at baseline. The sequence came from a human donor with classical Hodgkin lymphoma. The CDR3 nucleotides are TGTGCCAGCAGGGCAAGTAGGGTTTCGAGTAATTCACCCCTCCACTTT. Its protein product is CASRASRVSSNSPLHF.